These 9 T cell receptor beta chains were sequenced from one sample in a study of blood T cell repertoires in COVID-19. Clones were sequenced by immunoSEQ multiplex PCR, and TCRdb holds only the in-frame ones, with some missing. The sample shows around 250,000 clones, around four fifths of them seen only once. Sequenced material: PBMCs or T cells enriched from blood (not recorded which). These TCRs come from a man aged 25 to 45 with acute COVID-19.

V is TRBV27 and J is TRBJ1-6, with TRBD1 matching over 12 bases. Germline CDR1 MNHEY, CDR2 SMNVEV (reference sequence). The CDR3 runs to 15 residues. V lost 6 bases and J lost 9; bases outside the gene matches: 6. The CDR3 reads CASRLPGQGASPLHF. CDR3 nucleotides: TGTGCCAGCAGGCTCCCGGGACAGGGGGCTTCACCCCTCCACTTT.

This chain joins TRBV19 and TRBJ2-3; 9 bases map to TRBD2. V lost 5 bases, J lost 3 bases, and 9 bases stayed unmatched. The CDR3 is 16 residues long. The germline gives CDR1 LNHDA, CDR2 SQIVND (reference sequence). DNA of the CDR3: TGTGCCAGTAGTCTAGGGGTAGCGGGGGCTACAGATACGCAGTATTTT. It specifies CASSLGVAGATDTQYF.

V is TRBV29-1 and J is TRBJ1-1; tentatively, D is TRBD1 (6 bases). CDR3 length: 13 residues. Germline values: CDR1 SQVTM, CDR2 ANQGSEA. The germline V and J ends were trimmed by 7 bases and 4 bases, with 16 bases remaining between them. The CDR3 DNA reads TGCAGCGGGCAATGGGGGGGGCGCACTGAAGCTTTCTTT. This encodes CSGQWGGRTEAFF.

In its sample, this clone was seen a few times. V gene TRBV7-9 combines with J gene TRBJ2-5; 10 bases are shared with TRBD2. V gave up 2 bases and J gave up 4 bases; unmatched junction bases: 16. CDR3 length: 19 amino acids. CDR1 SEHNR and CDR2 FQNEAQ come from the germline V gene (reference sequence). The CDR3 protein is CASSLYASGSKYWRETQYF. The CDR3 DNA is TGTGCCAGCAGCTTATACGCTAGCGGGAGTAAGTACTGGAGAGAGACCCAGTACTTC.

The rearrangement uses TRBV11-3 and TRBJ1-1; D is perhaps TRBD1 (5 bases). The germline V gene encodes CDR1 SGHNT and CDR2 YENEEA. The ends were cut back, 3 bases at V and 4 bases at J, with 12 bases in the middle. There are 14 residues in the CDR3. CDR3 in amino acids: CASSFMTATTEAFF. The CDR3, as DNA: TGTGCCAGCAGCTTTATGACAGCTACCACTGAAGCTTTCTTT.

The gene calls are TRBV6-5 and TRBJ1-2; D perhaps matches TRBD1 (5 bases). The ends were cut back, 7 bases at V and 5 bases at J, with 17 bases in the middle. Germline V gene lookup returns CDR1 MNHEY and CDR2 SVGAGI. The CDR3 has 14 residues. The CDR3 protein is CASIKDTIGYGYTF. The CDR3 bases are TGTGCCAGCATTAAGGACACGATCGGTTATGGCTACACCTTC.

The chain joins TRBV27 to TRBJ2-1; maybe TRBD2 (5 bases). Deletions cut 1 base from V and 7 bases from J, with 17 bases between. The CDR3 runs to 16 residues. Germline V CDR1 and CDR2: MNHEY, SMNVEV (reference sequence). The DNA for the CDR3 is TGTGCCAGCAGTTTATTGGGTAGCGCTAAGAGGAATGAGCAGTTCTTC. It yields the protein CASSLLGSAKRNEQFF.

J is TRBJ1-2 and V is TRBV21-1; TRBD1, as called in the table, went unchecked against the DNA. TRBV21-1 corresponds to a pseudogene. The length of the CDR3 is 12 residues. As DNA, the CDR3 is TGTGCCAGCAGCCGGACAGGGAATGGCTACACCTTC. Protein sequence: CASSRTGNGYTF.

The chain's CDR3 is CASSQGRAGYSGNTIYF. In DNA form, the CDR3 reads TGTGCCAGCAGCCAAGGAAGAGCAGGCTACTCTGGAAACACCATATATTTT. This chain uses TRBV3-1 (or the pseudogene TRBV3-2) with TRBJ1-3; no clear D gene. The CDR3 totals 17 residues. Between the trimmed V and J ends, which lost 1 base and 0 bases, there was a span of 13 bases. The germline CDR1 and CDR2 sequences are LGHDT and YNNKEL (reference sequence).